Listed here is a single T cell receptor beta chain. What it binds is not known. The data stem from a study of response to subunit inactivated influenza vaccine. J was trimmed by 5 bases and V by 5 bases; bases with no gene match: 8. Looked up from germline, CDR1 is SGHTA and CDR2 is FQGNSA. There are 15 residues in the CDR3. Study conclusions and caveats: Authors suggested each seasonal influenza vaccination recruits few new T cells.

Each CDR3 protein is one row after TCRdb ran MiXCR on the RT-PCR reads. The repertoire holds 500,000 to 600,000 distinct CDR3 sequences, with 16% as singletons. The source of this sequence is a man in his fifties or sixties who received an inactivated influenza vaccine. The rearrangement uses TRBV7-2 and TRBJ2-5; 10 bases fit TRBD2. The input for sequencing was CD4+ T cells sorted from PBMCs, taken 23 months after vaccination. CDR3 bases: TGTGCCAGCAGCCGAGGGGTTAGCGGGAGGGAGACCCAGTACTTC. It yields the protein CASSRGVSGRETQYF.